The 2 T cell receptor beta chains below were found in one sample sequenced in a study of shared clonotypes between healthy human individuals. This table comes from immunoSEQ multiplex PCR, and its TCRdb copy is limited to in-frame clones, with some not included. The table shows over 700,000 clones, with roughly two thirds occurring only once. Input material: memory CD4+ T cells sorted from blood. Subset here: CD45RA-negative fraction. These receptors originate from a woman younger than 45 in good health.

As to this clone: Other DNA sequences in this specimen translate into the identical CDR3. The chain links TRBV18 to TRBJ2-7; 11 bases fit TRBD2. V trimming: 3 bases; J trimming: 2 bases; junction bases outside the gene matches: 3. CDR1 KGHSH and CDR2 LQKENI come from the germline V gene. This CDR3 region has 15 residues. In DNA, the CDR3 is TGTGCCAGCTCACCGGGGACTAGCGGTCCCTACGAGCAGTACTTC. Translated: CASSPGTSGPYEQYF.

The V call is TRBV25-1, the J call TRBJ2-1; 10 bases match TRBD2. The trim removed 5 bases at V and 4 bases at J, leaving 11 bases unmatched. Germline lookup yields CDR1 MGHDK and CDR2 SYGVNS. The CDR3 totals 17 residues. The CDR3 nucleotides are TGTGCCAGCAGTTTTAAGCGGGAGGGCGGGACGTACAATGAGCAGTTCTTC. Protein: CASSFKREGGTYNEQFF.